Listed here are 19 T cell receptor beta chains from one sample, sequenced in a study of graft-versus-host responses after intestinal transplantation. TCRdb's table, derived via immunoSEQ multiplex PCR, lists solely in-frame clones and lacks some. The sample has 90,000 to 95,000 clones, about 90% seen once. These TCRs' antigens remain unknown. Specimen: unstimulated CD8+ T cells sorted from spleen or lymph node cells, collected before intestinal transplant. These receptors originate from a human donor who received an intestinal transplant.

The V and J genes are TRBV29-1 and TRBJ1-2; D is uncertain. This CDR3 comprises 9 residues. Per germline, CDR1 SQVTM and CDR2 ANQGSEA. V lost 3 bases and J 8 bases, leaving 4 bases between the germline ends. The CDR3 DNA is TGCAGCGTTGACGAAGGCTACACCTTC. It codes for CSVDEGYTF.

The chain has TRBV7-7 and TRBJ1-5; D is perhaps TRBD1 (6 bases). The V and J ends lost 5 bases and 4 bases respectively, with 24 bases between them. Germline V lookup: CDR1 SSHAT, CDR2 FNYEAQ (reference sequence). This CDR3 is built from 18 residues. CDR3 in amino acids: CASSLNGGGGRWNQPQHF. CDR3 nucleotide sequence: TGTGCCAGCAGCCTAAACGGTGGGGGGGGGCGGTGGAATCAGCCCCAGCATTTT.

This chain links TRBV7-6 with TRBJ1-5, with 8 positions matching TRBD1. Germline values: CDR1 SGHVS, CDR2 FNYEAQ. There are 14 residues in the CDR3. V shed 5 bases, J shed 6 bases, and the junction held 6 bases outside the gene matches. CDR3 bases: TGTGCCAGCAGCCCTGGACAGGGCGGTCAGCCCCAGCATTTT. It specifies CASSPGQGGQPQHF.

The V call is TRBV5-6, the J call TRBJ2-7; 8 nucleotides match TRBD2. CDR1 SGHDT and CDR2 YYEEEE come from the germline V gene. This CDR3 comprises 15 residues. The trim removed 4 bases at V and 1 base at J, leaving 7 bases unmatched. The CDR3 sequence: CASSPGGGGSYEQYF. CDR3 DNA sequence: TGTGCCAGCAGCCCCGGGGGGGGAGGTTCCTACGAGCAGTACTTC.

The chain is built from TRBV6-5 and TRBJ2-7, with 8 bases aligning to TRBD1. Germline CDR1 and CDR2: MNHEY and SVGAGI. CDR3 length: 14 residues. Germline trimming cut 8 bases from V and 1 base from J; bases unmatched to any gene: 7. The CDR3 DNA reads TGTGCCAGCTCACGGGGACAGGATTCCTACGAGCAGTACTTC. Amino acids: CASSRGQDSYEQYF.

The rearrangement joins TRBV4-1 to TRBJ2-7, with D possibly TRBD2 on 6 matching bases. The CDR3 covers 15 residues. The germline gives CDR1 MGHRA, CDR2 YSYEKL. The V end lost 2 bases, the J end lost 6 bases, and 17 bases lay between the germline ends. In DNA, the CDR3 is TGCGCCAGCAGCCAAATCACCGGGACTTATGGCGAGCAGTACTTC. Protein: CASSQITGTYGEQYF.

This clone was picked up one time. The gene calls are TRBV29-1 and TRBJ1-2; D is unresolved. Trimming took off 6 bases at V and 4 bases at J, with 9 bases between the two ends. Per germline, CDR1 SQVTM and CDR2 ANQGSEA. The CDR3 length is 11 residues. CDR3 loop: CSVWTGYGYTF. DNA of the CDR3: TGCAGCGTGTGGACCGGCTATGGCTACACCTTC.

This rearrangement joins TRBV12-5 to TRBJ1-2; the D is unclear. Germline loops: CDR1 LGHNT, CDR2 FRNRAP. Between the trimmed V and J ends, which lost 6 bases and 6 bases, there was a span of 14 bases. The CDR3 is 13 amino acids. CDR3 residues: CASGPWSFNGYTF. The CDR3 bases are TGTGCTAGTGGCCCCTGGTCGTTCAATGGCTACACCTTC.

Written as DNA, the CDR3 is TGCAGCGTTGAGACGGGCAGCCAAAGGGAGACCCAGTACTTC. Its protein product is CSVETGSQRETQYF. The V call is TRBV29-1, the J call TRBJ2-5; the D is unclear. The CDR3 totals 14 residues. Germline CDR1 reads SQVTM; CDR2 reads ANQGSEA. V gave up 3 bases and J gave up 5 bases, with 16 bases separating them. The variable domain in full, with the rest retrieved from reference TRBV29-1 and TRBJ2-5, is SAVISQKPSRDICQRGTSLTIQCQVDSQVTMMFWYRQQPGQSLTLIATANQGSEATYESGFVIDKFPISRPNLTFSTLTVSNMSPEDSSIYLCSVETGSQRETQYFGPGTRLLVL.

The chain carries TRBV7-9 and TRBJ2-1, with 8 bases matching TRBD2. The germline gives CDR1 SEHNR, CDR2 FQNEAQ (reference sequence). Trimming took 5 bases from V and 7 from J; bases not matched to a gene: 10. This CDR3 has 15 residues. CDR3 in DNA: TGTGCCAGCAGCCGAACTAGCGGCCCTCGTAATGAGCAGTTCTTC. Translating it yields CASSRTSGPRNEQFF. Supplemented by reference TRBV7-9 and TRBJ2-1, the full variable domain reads DTGVSQNPRHKITKRGQNVTFRCDPISEHNRLYWYRQTLGQGPEFLTYFQNEAQLEKSRLLSDRFSAERPKGSFSTLEIQRTEQGDSAMYLCASSRTSGPRNEQFFGPGTRLTVL.

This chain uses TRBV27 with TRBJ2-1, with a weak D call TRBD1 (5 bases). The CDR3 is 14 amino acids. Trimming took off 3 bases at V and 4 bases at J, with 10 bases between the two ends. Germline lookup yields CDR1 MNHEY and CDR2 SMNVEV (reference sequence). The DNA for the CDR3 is TGTGCCAGCAGTTTCTTGGACACTTACAATGAGCAGTTCTTC. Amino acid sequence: CASSFLDTYNEQFF.

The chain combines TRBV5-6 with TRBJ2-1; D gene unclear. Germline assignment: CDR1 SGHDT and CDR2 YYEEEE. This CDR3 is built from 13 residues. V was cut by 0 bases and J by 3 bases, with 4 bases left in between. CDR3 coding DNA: TGTGCCAGCAGCTTGGACAGCTACAATGAGCAGTTCTTC. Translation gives CASSLDSYNEQFF.

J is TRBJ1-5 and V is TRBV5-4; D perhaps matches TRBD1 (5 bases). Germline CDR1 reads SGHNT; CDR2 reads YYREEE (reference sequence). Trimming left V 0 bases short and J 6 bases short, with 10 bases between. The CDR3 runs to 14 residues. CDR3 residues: CASSLEGARQPQHF. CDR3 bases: TGTGCCAGCAGCTTGGAAGGGGCGCGTCAGCCCCAGCATTTT.

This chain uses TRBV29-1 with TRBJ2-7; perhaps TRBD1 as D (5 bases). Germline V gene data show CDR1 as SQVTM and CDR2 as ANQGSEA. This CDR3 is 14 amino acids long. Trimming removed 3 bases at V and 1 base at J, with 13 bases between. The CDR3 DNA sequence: TGCAGCGTTGATTTAGGGGCTCCGTCCTACGAGCAGTACTTC. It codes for CSVDLGAPSYEQYF.

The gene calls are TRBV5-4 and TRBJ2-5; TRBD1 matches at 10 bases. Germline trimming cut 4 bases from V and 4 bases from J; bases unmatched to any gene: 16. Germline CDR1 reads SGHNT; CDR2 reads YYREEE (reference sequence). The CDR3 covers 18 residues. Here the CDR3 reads CASSPESGQGVSLETQYF. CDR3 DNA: TGTGCCAGCAGCCCAGAGAGTGGACAGGGGGTATCGCTAGAGACCCAGTACTTC.

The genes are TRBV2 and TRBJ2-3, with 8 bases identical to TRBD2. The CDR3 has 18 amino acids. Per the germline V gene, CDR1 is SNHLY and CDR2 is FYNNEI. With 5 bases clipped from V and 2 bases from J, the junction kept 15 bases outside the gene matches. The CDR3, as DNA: TGTGCCAGCAGTTCGTCCAGCGGGAGAACGGAACTCACAGATACGCAGTATTTT. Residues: CASSSSSGRTELTDTQYF.

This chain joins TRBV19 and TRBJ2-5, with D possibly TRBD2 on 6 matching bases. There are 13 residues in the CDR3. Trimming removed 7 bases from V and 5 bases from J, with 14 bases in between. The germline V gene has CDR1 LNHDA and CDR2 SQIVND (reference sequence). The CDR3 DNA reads TGTGCCAGTAAAAGCGGGTGGGCGGAGACCCAGTACTTC. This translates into CASKSGWAETQYF.

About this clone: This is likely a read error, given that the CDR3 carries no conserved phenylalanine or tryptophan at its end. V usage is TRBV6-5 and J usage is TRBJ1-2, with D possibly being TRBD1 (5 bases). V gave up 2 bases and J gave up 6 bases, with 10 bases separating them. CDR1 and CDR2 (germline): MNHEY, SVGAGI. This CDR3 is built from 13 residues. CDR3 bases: TGTGCCAGCAGTTACGGGGCAGGGAATGGCTACACCCTC. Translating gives CASSYGAGNGYTL.

CDR3 sequence: CASSESGGGANEQFF. The CDR3 DNA sequence: TGCGCCAGCAGTGAGTCGGGCGGGGGGGCGAATGAGCAGTTCTTC. V usage is TRBV10-2 and J usage is TRBJ2-1; 9 nucleotides match TRBD2. This CDR3 is 15 amino acids long. Germline V gives CDR1 WSHSY, CDR2 SAAADI. The J segment lost 7 bases and the V segment lost 0 bases, leaving 4 bases of the junction unmatched.